Following are 5 T cell receptor beta chains from one sample sequenced in a study of blood T cell repertoires in COVID-19. Generated by immunoSEQ multiplex PCR, the TCRdb table keeps only in-frame clones and is missing some. The data hold about 180,000 clones, with 65% to 90% observed a single time. Sequences were obtained from peripheral blood. These receptors were taken from a human donor in a cohort sampled during active COVID-19.

The chain links TRBV11-2 to TRBJ2-7; 9 bases line up with TRBD2. The CDR3 length is 16 residues. Losses at the gene ends were 1 base for V and 4 bases for J; bases not matched to a gene: 8. Germline V gene lookup returns CDR1 SGHAT and CDR2 FQNNGV. The CDR3 loop is CASSLAPSGTLYEQYF. Written as DNA, the CDR3 is TGTGCCAGCAGCTTAGCGCCTAGCGGGACGCTTTACGAGCAGTACTTC.

The chain combines TRBV4-3 with TRBJ1-2, with D unclear. The CDR3 is made up of 14 amino acids. Trimming removed 0 bases from V and 3 bases from J, with 8 bases in between. CDR1 is LGHNA and CDR2 is YSLEER in the germline V gene. CDR3 in DNA: TGCGCCAGCAGCCAAGAGAGTCCTCACTATGGCTACACCTTC. Its protein product is CASSQESPHYGYTF.

This clone occurred a few times. V is TRBV9 and J is TRBJ1-4; D may be TRBD1 (6 bases). This CDR3 spans 15 amino acids. CDR1 SGDLS and CDR2 YYNGEE come from the germline V gene. V lost 3 bases, J lost 7 bases, and 16 bases lay in between. The DNA for the CDR3 is TGTGCCAGCAGCGCCACCCCCGGGACACCTGAAAAACTGTTTTTT. Translation: CASSATPGTPEKLFF.

V usage is TRBV11-3 and J usage is TRBJ2-1, with 11 bases matching TRBD2. The CDR3 has 16 amino acids. V lost 5 bases, J lost 5 bases, and 8 bases stayed unmatched. Germline CDR1 SGHNT, CDR2 YENEEA. CDR3 loop: CASSPPGTSGDNEQFF. CDR3 DNA sequence: TGTGCCAGCAGCCCGCCGGGGACTAGCGGAGACAATGAGCAGTTCTTC.

The rearrangement uses TRBV7-2 and TRBJ2-7; TRBD1 might be the D (5 bases). This CDR3 is 13 amino acids long. Germline V gene data show CDR1 as SGHTA and CDR2 as FQGNSA. Deletions cut 0 bases from V and 6 bases from J, with 9 bases between. CDR3 loop: CASSLAGLGEQYF. The DNA of the CDR3 is TGTGCCAGCAGCTTAGCGGGGCTGGGCGAGCAGTACTTC.